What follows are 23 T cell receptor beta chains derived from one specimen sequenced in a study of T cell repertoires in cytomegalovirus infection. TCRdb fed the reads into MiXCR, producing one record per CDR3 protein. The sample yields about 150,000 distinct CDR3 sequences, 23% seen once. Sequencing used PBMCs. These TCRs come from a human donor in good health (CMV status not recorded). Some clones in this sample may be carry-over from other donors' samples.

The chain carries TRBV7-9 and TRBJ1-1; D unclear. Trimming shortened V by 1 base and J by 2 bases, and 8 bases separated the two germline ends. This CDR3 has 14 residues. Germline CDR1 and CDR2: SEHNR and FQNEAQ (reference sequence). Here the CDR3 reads CASSLEVRNTEAFF. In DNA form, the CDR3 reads TGTGCCAGCAGCTTAGAAGTCAGAAACACTGAAGCTTTCTTT.

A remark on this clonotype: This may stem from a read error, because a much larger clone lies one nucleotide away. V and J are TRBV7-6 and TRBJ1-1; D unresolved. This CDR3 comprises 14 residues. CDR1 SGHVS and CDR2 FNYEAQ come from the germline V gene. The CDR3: CASSSGLGNSEAFF. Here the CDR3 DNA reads TGTGCCAGCAGCTCCGGACTGGGGAACTCTGAAGCTTTCTTT.

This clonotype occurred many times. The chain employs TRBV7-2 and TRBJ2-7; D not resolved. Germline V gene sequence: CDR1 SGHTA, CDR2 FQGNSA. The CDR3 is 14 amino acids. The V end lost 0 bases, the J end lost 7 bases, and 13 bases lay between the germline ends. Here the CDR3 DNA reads TGTGCCAGCAGCTTAGCGAACACTATGAGGGAGCAGTACTTC. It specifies CASSLANTMREQYF. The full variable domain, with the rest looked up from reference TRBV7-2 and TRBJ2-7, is GAGVSQSPSNKVTEKGKDVELRCDPISGHTALYWYRQSLGQGLEFLIYFQGNSAPDKSGLPSDRFSAERTGGSVSTLTIQRTQQEDSAVYLCASSLANTMREQYFGPGTRLTVT.

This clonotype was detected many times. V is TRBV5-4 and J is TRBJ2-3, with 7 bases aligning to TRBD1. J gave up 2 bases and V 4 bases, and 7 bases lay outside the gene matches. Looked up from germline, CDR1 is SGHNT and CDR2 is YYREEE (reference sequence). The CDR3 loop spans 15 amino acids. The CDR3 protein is CASSAPGQITDTQYF. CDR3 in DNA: TGTGCCAGCAGCGCCCCGGGACAGATCACAGATACGCAGTATTTT.

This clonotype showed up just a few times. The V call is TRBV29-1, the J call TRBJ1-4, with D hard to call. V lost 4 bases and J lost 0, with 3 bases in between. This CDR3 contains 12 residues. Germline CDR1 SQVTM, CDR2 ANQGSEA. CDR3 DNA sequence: TGCAGCGTTGGGGCAACTAATGAAAAACTGTTTTTT. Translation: CSVGATNEKLFF.

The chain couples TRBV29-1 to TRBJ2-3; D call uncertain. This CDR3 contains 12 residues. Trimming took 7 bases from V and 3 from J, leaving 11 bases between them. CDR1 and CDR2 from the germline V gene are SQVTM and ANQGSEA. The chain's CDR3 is CSAGTATDTQYF. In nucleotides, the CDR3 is TGCAGCGCGGGTACCGCGACAGATACGCAGTATTTT.

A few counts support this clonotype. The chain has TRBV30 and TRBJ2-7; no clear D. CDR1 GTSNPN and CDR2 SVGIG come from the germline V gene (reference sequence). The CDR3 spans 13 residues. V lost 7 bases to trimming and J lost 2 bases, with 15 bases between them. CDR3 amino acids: CASSWTFAYEQYF. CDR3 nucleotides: TGTGCCTCATCTTGGACCTTCGCCTACGAGCAGTACTTC.

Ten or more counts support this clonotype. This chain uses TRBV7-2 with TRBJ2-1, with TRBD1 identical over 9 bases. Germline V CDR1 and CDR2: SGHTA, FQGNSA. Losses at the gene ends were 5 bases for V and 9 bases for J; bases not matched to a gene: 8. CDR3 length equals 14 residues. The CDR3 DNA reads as TGTGCCAGCAGCACCGGGACAGGGTTCAGTGAGCAGTTCTTC. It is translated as CASSTGTGFSEQFF.

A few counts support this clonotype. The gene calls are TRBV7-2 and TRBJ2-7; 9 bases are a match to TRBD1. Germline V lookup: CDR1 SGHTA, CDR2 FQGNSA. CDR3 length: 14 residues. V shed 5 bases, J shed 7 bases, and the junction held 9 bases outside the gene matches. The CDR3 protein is CASSPGQGRIEQYF. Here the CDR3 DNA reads TGTGCCAGCAGCCCAGGACAGGGGAGAATTGAGCAGTACTTC. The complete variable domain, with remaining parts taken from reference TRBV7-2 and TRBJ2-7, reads GAGVSQSPSNKVTEKGKDVELRCDPISGHTALYWYRQSLGQGLEFLIYFQGNSAPDKSGLPSDRFSAERTGGSVSTLTIQRTQQEDSAVYLCASSPGQGRIEQYFGPGTRLTVT.

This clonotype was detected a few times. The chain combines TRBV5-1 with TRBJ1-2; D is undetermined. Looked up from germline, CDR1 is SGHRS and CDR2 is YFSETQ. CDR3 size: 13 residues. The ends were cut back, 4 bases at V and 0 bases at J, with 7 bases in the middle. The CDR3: CASSQQSNYGYTF. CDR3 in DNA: TGCGCCAGCAGCCAGCAGTCTAACTATGGCTACACCTTC.

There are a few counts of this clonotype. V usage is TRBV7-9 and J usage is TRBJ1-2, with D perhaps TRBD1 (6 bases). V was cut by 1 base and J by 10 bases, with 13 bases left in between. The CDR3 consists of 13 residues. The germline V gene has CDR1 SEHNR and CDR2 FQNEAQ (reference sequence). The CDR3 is CASSLVAGEDYTF. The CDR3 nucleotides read TGTGCCAGCAGCTTAGTGGCAGGGGAGGACTACACCTTC.

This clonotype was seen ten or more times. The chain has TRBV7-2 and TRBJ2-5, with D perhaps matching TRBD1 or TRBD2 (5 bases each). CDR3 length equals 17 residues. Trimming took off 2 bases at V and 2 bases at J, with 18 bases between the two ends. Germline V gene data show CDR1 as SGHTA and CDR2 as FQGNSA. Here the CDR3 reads CASSLSRGVSTQETQYF. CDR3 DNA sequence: TGTGCCAGCAGCTTATCCCGAGGGGTTAGCACGCAAGAGACCCAGTACTTC.

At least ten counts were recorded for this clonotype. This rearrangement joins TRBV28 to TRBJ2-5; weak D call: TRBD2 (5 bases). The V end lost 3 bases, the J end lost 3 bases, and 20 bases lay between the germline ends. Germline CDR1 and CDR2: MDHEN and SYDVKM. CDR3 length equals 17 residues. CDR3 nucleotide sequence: TGTGCCAGCAGTTTTGCTTTGAGGGAACTTGAAGAAGAGACCCAGTACTTC. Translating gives CASSFALRELEEETQYF.

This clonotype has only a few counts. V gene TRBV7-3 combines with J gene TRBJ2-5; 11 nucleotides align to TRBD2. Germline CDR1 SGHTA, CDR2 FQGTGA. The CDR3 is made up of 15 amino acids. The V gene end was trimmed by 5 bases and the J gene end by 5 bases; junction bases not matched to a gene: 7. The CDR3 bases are TGTGCCAGCAGCGTCATAGCGGGGGGGCCGGAGACCCAGTACTTC. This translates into CASSVIAGGPETQYF.

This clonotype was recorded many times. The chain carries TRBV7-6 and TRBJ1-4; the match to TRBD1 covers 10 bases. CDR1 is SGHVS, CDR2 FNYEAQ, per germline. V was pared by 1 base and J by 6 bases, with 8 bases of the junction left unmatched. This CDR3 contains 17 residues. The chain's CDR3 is CASSLGRDRGRDEKLFF. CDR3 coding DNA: TGTGCCAGCAGCTTAGGCCGGGACAGGGGCCGAGATGAAAAACTGTTTTTT. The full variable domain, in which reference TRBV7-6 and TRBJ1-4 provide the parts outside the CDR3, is GAGVSQSPRYKVTKRGQDVALRCDPISGHVSLYWYRQALGQGPEFLTYFNYEAQQDKSGLPNDRFSAERPEGSISTLTIQRTEQRDSAMYRCASSLGRDRGRDEKLFFGSGTQLSVL.

Written as DNA, the CDR3 is TGTGCCAGCAGGGCGGAGACTAGCGGGAGGGCCGGTGAGCAGTTCTTC. It yields the protein CASRAETSGRAGEQFF. The chain combines TRBV28 with TRBJ2-1, with 14 bases matching TRBD2. Germline V gene data show CDR1 as MDHEN and CDR2 as SYDVKM. Trimming took 6 bases from V and 9 from J; bases not matched to a gene: 10. The CDR3 sequence is 16 residues long.

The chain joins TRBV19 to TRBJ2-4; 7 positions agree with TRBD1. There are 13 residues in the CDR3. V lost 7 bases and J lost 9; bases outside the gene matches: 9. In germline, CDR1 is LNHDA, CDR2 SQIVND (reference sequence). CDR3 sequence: CASKNRGRSIQYF. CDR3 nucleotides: TGTGCCAGTAAGAACAGGGGAAGGAGCATTCAGTACTTC.

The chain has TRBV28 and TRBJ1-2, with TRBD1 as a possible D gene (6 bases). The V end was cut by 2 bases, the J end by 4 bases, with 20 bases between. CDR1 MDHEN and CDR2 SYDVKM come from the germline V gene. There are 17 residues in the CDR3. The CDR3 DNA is TGTGCCAGCAGTTTAGGTGGGGACACAGGAGAGGGCTATGGCTACACCTTC. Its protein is CASSLGGDTGEGYGYTF.

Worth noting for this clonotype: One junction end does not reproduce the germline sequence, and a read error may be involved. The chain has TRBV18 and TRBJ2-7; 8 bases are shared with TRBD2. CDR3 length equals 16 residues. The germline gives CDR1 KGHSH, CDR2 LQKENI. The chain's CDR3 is CASSPLSGTQTYEQHF. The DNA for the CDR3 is TGTGCCAGCTCACCACTTAGCGGGACACAAACCTACGAGCAGCACTTC.

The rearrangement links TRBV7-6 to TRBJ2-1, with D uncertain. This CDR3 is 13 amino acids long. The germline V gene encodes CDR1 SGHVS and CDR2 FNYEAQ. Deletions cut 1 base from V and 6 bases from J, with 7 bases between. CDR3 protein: CASSLGHLNEQFF. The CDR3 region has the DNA TGTGCCAGCAGCTTAGGACACCTCAATGAGCAGTTCTTC.

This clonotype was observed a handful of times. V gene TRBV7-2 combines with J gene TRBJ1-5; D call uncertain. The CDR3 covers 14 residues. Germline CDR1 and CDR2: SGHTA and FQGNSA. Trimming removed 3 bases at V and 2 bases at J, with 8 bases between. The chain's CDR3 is CASSFVFGNQPQHF. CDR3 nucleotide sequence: TGTGCCAGCAGCTTTGTTTTTGGCAATCAGCCCCAGCATTTT.

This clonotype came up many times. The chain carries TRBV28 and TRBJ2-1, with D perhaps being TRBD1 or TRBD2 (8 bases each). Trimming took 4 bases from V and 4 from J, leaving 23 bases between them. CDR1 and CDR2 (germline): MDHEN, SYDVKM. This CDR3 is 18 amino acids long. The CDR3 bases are TGTGCCAGCAGTTACCGTCGACAGGGGACTAGGAGATACAATGAGCAGTTCTTC. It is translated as CASSYRRQGTRRYNEQFF. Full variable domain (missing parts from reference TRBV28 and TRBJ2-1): DVKVTQSSRYLVKRTGEKVFLECVQDMDHENMFWYRQDPGLGLRLIYFSYDVKMKEKGDIPEGYSVSREKKERFSLILESASTNQTSMYLCASSYRRQGTRRYNEQFFGPGTRLTVL.

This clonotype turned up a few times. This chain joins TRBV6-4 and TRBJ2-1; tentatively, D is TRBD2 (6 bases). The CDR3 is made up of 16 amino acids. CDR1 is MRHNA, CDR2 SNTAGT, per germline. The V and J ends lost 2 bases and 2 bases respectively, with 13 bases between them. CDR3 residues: CASSDERVGAYNEQFF. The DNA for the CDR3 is TGTGCCAGCAGTGACGAGCGGGTTGGAGCCTACAATGAGCAGTTCTTC.